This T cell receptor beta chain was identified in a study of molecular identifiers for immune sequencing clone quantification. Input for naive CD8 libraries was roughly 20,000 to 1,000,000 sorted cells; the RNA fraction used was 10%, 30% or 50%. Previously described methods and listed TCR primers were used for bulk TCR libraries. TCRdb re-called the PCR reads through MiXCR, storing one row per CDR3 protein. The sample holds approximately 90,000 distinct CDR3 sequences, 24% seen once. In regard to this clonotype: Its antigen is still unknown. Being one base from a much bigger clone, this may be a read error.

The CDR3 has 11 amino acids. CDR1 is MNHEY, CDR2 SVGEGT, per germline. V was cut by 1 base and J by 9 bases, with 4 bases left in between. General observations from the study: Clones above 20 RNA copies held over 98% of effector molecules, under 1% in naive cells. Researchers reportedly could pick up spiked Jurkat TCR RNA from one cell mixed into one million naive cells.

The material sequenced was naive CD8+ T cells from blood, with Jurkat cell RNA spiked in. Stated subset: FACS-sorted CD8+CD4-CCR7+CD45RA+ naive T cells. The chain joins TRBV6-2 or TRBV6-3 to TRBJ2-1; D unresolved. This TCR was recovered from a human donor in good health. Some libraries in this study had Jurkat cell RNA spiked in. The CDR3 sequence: CASSYLGEQFF. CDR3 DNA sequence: TGTGCCAGCAGTTACTTGGGTGAGCAGTTCTTC.